This TCR beta chain appears in the sequencing data of a study of control samples from healthy donors and cancer patients (TCRdb year 2020). With respect to this clone: Its target antigen remains unknown. Base qualities are missing; no much larger clone stands one base away.

Libraries were built with the immunoSEQ multiplex PCR assay. TCRdb carries this immuneACCESS record with in-frame sequences only. Its versions omit some clonotypes, under half of them owing to an unresolved V gene in the studies checked, with the rest unexplained. In this sample the table shows around 140,000 clones, about 90% of which occur a single time. The ten largest clones take up roughly 1.9% of the sample. The sequence derives from a woman aged 45-60 years in good health. Input material: blood.

Read as DNA, the sequence is TGTGCCAGCAGCTTGTACCAGGAAGCTTTCTTT. It codes for CASSLYQEAFF. Recombination joined TRBV5-6 with TRBJ1-1, with the identity of the D gene unclear. CDR1 and CDR2, per the germline V gene, are SGHDT and YYEEEE. V is clipped by 1 base and J by 8 bases, and the sequence between their germline boundaries is 6 bases long. The CDR3 contains 11 residues, cysteine and phenylalanine counted. Only the CDR3 DNA stays, 33 bases, in frame from base 1.